The sequence of this T cell receptor (beta chain) was determined in a study of TIL therapy for anti-PD-1-resistant metastatic lung cancer. Study-level background: Progressing patients received lymphodepletion, expanded TIL infusion and IL-2. Median tumor PD-L1 proportion score was 5.5% to 6.5%.

This was the immunoSEQ v3 assay. Sequencing depth was around 1.9 million read pairs for survey level, roughly 4.5-6.5 million for deep. Repertoires were generated with immunoSEQ multiplex PCR, while TCRdb's copy carries only in-frame clones and drops some. The sample lists approximately 45,000 clones; roughly 78% were seen once. CDR3 length: 12 amino acids. Germline CDR1 reads MNHEY; CDR2 reads SVGAGI. Trimming stripped 7 bases from V and 3 bases from J, with 9 bases between. Only a few counts were recorded for this clone. The antigen is not known. Study conclusions and caveats: This highly selected cohort may not generalize to typical lung cancer patients.

Time point noted: pre-treatment sample, taken before nivolumab and TIL therapy. This sample comprised blood, obtained at baseline. The TCR comes from a man aged 70 or older with non-small cell lung cancer. The chain joins TRBV6-5 to TRBJ1-2; no clear D. CDR3 in amino acids: CASMRGDYGYTF. The CDR3 DNA reads as TGTGCCAGCATGCGCGGGGACTATGGCTACACCTTC.